This is a list of T cell receptor beta chains from one sample in a study of blood T cells in healthy people across ages. TCRdb called the 5' RACE reads again in MiXCR, with one record for every CDR3 protein. The sample contains 1.5 million to 2 million distinct CDR3 sequences, 40% to 55% of which appear only once. The sequenced sample was blood. The source of these receptors is a woman aged 40 to 55 in good health. Both conserved end residues are part of each CDR3. The D gene is left open where the match is weak. A clone size is listed for some rows: how often the clone was seen (once, few, many), or a class if it is expanded.

-	TRBV7-2	-	TRBJ2-3	CASSWGGQSTDTQYF	TGTGCCAGCAGCTGGGGGGGCCAAAGCACAGATACGCAGTATTTT
-	TRBV29-1	-	TRBJ2-7	CSVGGDSHYKEQYF	TGCAGCGTTGGGGGGGACAGTCACTACAAGGAGCAGTACTTC
few	TRBV5-1	TRBD1	TRBJ1-2	CASSLEGQGGGYTF	TGCGCCAGCAGCTTGGAGGGACAGGGAGGAGGCTACACCTTC
-	TRBV29-1	-	TRBJ2-3	CSVARIGRTDTQYF	TGCAGCGTTGCCCGCATCGGCCGCACAGATACGCAGTATTTT
-	TRBV4-2	TRBD2	TRBJ2-3	CASSQDGAGGYGDTQYF	TGTGCCAGCAGCCAAGATGGAGCGGGGGGGTATGGAGATACGCAGTATTTT
-	TRBV30	-	TRBJ2-7	CAWSVGVGSYEQYF	TGTGCCTGGAGTGTAGGCGTGGGTTCCTACGAGCAGTACTTC
-	TRBV5-5	TRBD1	TRBJ2-5	CASGLWAGGLETQYF	TGCGCCAGCGGCTTGTGGGCAGGGGGTCTGGAGACCCAGTACTTC
few	TRBV20-1	-	TRBJ2-3	CSAHLQVTDTQYF	TGCAGTGCCCATCTCCAGGTCACAGATACGCAGTATTTT
few	TRBV6-2/TRBV6-3	-	TRBJ2-5	CASSPYSVDQETQYF	TGTGCCAGCAGTCCTTATTCGGTAGACCAAGAGACCCAGTACTTC
-	TRBV7-2	TRBD1	TRBJ2-3	CASSIPPGQEDTDTQYF	TGTGCCAGCAGCATCCCTCCGGGACAGGAAGACACAGATACGCAGTATTTT
few	TRBV27	TRBD2	TRBJ2-1	CASSLELAGNNEQFF	TGTGCCAGCAGTTTAGAACTAGCGGGGAACAATGAGCAGTTCTTC
few	TRBV20-1	TRBD2	TRBJ2-3	CSAPPPGLHGNTQYF	TGCAGTGCTCCTCCCCCGGGACTACATGGGAATACGCAGTATTTT
-	TRBV12-3/TRBV12-4	TRBD2	TRBJ2-3	CASIWGLEIPTDTQYF	TGTGCCAGCATTTGGGGACTAGAGATCCCCACAGATACGCAGTATTTT
-	TRBV4-1	-	TRBJ2-5	CASSQGRVGSGTQYF	TGCGCCAGCAGCCAAGGAAGGGTTGGTAGCGGGACCCAGTACTTC
-	TRBV6-5	-	TRBJ2-3	CASRRTASTDTQYF	TGTGCCAGCCGGCGGACAGCAAGCACAGATACGCAGTATTTT
-	TRBV3-1	-	TRBJ2-5	CASSQDGLGVRGQETQYF	TGTGCCAGCAGCCAAGATGGATTGGGTGTGAGGGGGCAAGAGACCCAGTACTTC
-	TRBV5-1	-	TRBJ2-3	CASSVKSSTDTQYF	TGCGCCAGCAGCGTAAAATCTAGCACAGATACGCAGTATTTT
-	TRBV18	-	TRBJ2-7	CASSPRSTSSYEQYF	TGTGCCAGCTCACCAAGGAGCACTAGCTCTTACGAGCAGTACTTC
-	TRBV25-1	-	TRBJ2-3	CASSEFSDTQYF	TGTGCCAGCAGTGAATTTAGCGATACGCAGTATTTT
few	TRBV7-3	TRBD2	TRBJ2-3	CASSLTPMAGGLQDTQYF	TGTGCCAGCAGCTTAACCCCGATGGCGGGGGGGCTTCAAGATACGCAGTATTTT
-	TRBV12-3/TRBV12-4	-	TRBJ2-5	CASSLWGRGETQYF	TGTGCCAGCAGTTTATGGGGCCGGGGAGAGACCCAGTACTTC
-	TRBV9	TRBD2	TRBJ2-3	CASSLAGGESSTDTQYF	TGTGCCAGCAGCCTAGCGGGGGGCGAATCTAGCACAGATACGCAGTATTTT
-	TRBV20-1	-	TRBJ1-6	CSASQTVRNSPLHF	TGCAGTGCTAGCCAGACGGTGAGAAATTCACCCCTCCACTTT
-	TRBV29-1	TRBD2	TRBJ2-1	CSVEVPLAGSYNEQFF	TGCAGCGTTGAAGTTCCCCTAGCGGGCTCCTACAATGAGCAGTTCTTC
-	TRBV6-2/TRBV6-3	TRBD1	TRBJ1-6	CASSYSPTGGNSPLHF	TGTGCCAGCAGTTACTCTCCGACAGGGGGTAATTCACCCCTCCACTTT
few	TRBV6-5	-	TRBJ2-1	CASSRQGWEGNEQFF	TGTGCCAGCAGCCGACAGGGGTGGGAGGGCAATGAGCAGTTCTTC
-	TRBV7-2	-	TRBJ1-1	CASSLAPRRAITNTEAFF	TGTGCCAGCAGCTTAGCGCCCCGCAGGGCAATCACGAACACTGAAGCTTTCTTT
-	TRBV18	-	TRBJ2-1	CATLITNEQFF	TGTGCCACCTTGATAACGAATGAGCAGTTCTTC
few	TRBV7-2	TRBD2	TRBJ2-7	CASSSRGGFVSGEQYF	TGTGCCAGCAGCTCCCGGGGGGGCTTCGTATCGGGCGAGCAGTACTTC
-	TRBV28	-	TRBJ2-4	CASLPRELAKSIQYF	TGTGCCAGCCTCCCCAGAGAACTGGCCAAAAGCATTCAGTACTTC
once	TRBV9	-	TRBJ2-1	CASSAAGSEQFF	TGTGCCAGCAGCGCCGCAGGGAGTGAGCAGTTCTTC
few	TRBV3-1	TRBD1	TRBJ2-1	CASSLGTGVTNEQFF	TGTGCCAGCAGCCTAGGGACAGGGGTTACGAATGAGCAGTTCTTC
few	TRBV10-3	TRBD2	TRBJ2-3	CAIGTSGDTQYF	TGTGCCATCGGGACTAGCGGGGATACGCAGTATTTT
-	TRBV5-1	TRBD2	TRBJ2-1	CASVPFGGATYNEQFF	TGCGCCAGCGTACCTTTCGGGGGGGCGACATACAATGAGCAGTTCTTC
-	TRBV5-1	-	TRBJ2-1	CATGFGVAYNEQFF	TGCGCCACCGGATTCGGGGTCGCCTACAATGAGCAGTTCTTC
few	TRBV10-3	TRBD1	TRBJ2-1	CAISEYGTEYNEQFF	TGTGCCATCAGTGAGTATGGGACAGAATACAATGAGCAGTTCTTC
-	TRBV9	TRBD2	TRBJ2-1	CASSASSGGTYNEQFF	TGTGCCAGCAGCGCATCTAGCGGGGGCACCTACAATGAGCAGTTCTTC
-	TRBV20-1	TRBD1	TRBJ2-1	CSARPQLPNRDRDRRSSYNEQFF	TGCAGTGCTAGACCCCAACTCCCTAACCGGGACAGGGACAGAAGGAGTTCCTACAATGAGCAGTTCTTC
-	TRBV4-2	TRBD1	TRBJ1-6	CASSQAQFTGVVNSPLHF	TGTGCCAGCAGCCAGGCCCAATTTACAGGGGTGGTTAATTCACCCCTCCACTTT
-	TRBV20-1	TRBD1	TRBJ1-6	CSATTGGNSPLHF	TGCAGTGCTACGACAGGGGGTAATTCACCCCTCCACTTT
-	TRBV2	-	TRBJ2-6	CADLGSRGSGANVLTF	TGTGCCGACCTGGGTAGTCGGGGCTCTGGGGCCAACGTCCTGACTTTC